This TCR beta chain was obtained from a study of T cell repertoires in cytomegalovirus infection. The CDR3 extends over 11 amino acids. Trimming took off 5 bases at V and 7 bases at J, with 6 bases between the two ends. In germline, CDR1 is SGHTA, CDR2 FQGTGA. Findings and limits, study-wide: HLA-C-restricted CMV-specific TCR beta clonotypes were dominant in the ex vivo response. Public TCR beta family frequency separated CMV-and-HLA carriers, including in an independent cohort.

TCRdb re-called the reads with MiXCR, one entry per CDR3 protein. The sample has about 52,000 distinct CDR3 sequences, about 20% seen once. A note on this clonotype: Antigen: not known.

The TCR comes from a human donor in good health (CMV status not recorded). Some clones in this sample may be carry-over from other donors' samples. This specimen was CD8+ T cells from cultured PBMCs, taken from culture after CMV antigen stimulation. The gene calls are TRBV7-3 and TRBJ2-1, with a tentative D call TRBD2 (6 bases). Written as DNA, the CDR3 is TGTGCCAGCAGCGCGGGGAATGAGCAGTTCTTC. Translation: CASSAGNEQFF.